These T cell receptor beta chains were read from a single sample in a study of blood T cell repertoires in COVID-19. Assay used: immunoSEQ multiplex PCR; TCRdb lists only in-frame clones, some missing. The sample lists a few hundred thousand clones, about 90% occurring once. The sample was PBMCs or T cells enriched from blood (not recorded which). The receptors originated from a woman in her thirties who had recovered from COVID-19. CDR3s include the opening cysteine and the closing phenylalanine or tryptophan. A D gene is named only where the DNA matches it firmly. Size tells how often a clone was seen (once, few, many) or the class of an expanded clone, and some rows leave it out.

TRBV11-2	.	.	TRBJ2-7	TGTGCCAGCAGCCTCGACTCCTCCTTCTCCTACGAGCAGTACTTC	CASSLDSSFSYEQYF
TRBV11-2	TRBD1	.	TRBJ2-4	TGTGCCAGCAGCTTCGGTGGGGGACAGACAAACATTCAGTACTTC	CASSFGGGQTNIQYF
TRBV6-2/TRBV6-3	TRBD2	.	TRBJ2-5	TGTGCCAGCAGTTACGGCGGGGGGGGTATCGAGACCCAGTACTTC	CASSYGGGGIETQYF
TRBV30	.	.	TRBJ2-7	TGTGCCTGGAGGGACGGGGGGCAAAGCTCCTACGAGCAGTACTTC	CAWRDGGQSSYEQYF
TRBV5-1	.	.	TRBJ1-4	TGCGCCAGCAGCTTGTTTGGGCAGGGGTCGGGTGAAAAACTGTTTTTT	CASSLFGQGSGEKLFF
TRBV7-2	.	.	TRBJ1-5	TGTGCCAGCAGCTTAACCCCGGACAGTCACTTATATAGCAATCAGCCCCAGCATTTT	CASSLTPDSHLYSNQPQHF
TRBV2	TRBD1	.	TRBJ1-6	TGTGCCAGCAGTTCCGGGACAGGGGGTTCACCCCTCCACTTT	CASSSGTGGSPLHF
TRBV14	.	.	TRBJ1-2	TGTGCCAGCAGCCCAGGGTCGTTTGTCTATGGCTACACCTTC	CASSPGSFVYGYTF
TRBV6-1	.	.	TRBJ2-7	TGTGCCAGCAGTGAAGAAAGCCACGAGCAGTACTTC	CASSEESHEQYF
TRBV7-9	.	.	TRBJ2-7	TGTGCCAGCAGTCCAACTGGGGGGGAGCAGTACTTC	CASSPTGGEQYF
TRBV5-8	.	.	TRBJ2-3	TGTGCCAGCAGCTTCCAACTAGTCCTCGCAGATACGCAGTATTTT	CASSFQLVLADTQYF
TRBV20-1	TRBD1	few	TRBJ1-2	TGCAGTGCCAGTCAGGGGGCCTATGGCTACACCTTC	CSASQGAYGYTF
TRBV11-2	TRBD2	few	TRBJ2-5	TGTGCCAGCAGCGCCGGGACTAGCGGGGGGGCGCGGGAGACCCAGTACTTC	CASSAGTSGGARETQYF
TRBV6-5	.	.	TRBJ1-5	TGTGCCAGCAAGAGACTGGTTAGCAATCAGCCCCAGCATTTT	CASKRLVSNQPQHF
TRBV6-5	TRBD1	once	TRBJ1-6	TGTGCCAGCAGTTCAGGGGGCCTTAATTCACCCCTCCACTTT	CASSSGGLNSPLHF
TRBV9	.	.	TRBJ1-1	TGTGCCAGCAGCGTAACAGGCGAGAGGACTGAAGCTTTCTTT	CASSVTGERTEAFF
TRBV7-9	.	.	TRBJ1-5	TGTGCCAGCAGCTTAGAAGGGGGTCAGCCCCAGCATTTT	CASSLEGGQPQHF
TRBV2	.	once	TRBJ2-1	TGTGCCAGTCCCGTCGGGGTAAACAATGAGCAGTTCTTC	CASPVGVNNEQFF
TRBV20-1	.	.	TRBJ1-1	TGCAGTATCACAGGGTTCGCTGAAGCTTTCTTT	CSITGFAEAFF
TRBV9	.	.	TRBJ2-1	TGTGCCAGCAGCTACTCCATATACAATGAGCAGTTCTTC	CASSYSIYNEQFF
TRBV5-8	TRBD2	.	TRBJ2-5	TGTGCCAGCAGCTTGGGCGGTTCGGGGGGTTACCAAGAGACCCAGTACTTC	CASSLGGSGGYQETQYF
TRBV16	.	once	TRBJ2-7	TGTGCCAGCAGCCAATCGGGCGGGACAGCCGACTTCGAGCAGTACTTC	CASSQSGGTADFEQYF
TRBV20-1	.	once	TRBJ2-1	TGCAGTGCAACCGGGACAGAGCAGTTCTTC	CSATGTEQFF
TRBV27	TRBD2	.	TRBJ2-3	TGTGCCATCAAAGGGCGGGGGGGCTTGGATACGCAGTATTTT	CAIKGRGGLDTQYF
TRBV7-8	.	.	TRBJ1-6	TGTGCCAGCAGCCCCCTATCTTCACCCCTCCACTTT	CASSPLSSPLHF
TRBV10-3	TRBD1	.	TRBJ1-5	TGTGCCATCAGTTCTGGGACAGGGCAGGGACAGCCCCAGCATTTT	CAISSGTGQGQPQHF
TRBV6-5	TRBD1	.	TRBJ1-5	TGTGCCAGCAGTTTCGGACAGGGGAATCAGCCCCAGCATTTT	CASSFGQGNQPQHF
TRBV19	.	.	TRBJ1-5	TGTGCCAGTAGTATCGCCCGGGTATGGAATCAGCCCCAGCATTTT	CASSIARVWNQPQHF
TRBV18	TRBD1	.	TRBJ2-1	TGTGCCAGCTCACCACCAGGGGGCAAGGGGGATGAGCAGTTCTTC	CASSPPGGKGDEQFF
TRBV29-1	TRBD1	once	TRBJ1-1	TGCAGCGCCGACAGGGTTGGAGCTTTCTTT	CSADRVGAFF
TRBV10-2	TRBD2	.	TRBJ2-1	TGCGCCAGCAGTGCGGGGGGGCCAGGGAATGAGCAGTTCTTC	CASSAGGPGNEQFF
TRBV10-2	TRBD2	.	TRBJ2-7	TGCGCCAGCAGTGACTTGCAGCGGGGGGGCATTAACTCCGAGCAGTACTTC	CASSDLQRGGINSEQYF